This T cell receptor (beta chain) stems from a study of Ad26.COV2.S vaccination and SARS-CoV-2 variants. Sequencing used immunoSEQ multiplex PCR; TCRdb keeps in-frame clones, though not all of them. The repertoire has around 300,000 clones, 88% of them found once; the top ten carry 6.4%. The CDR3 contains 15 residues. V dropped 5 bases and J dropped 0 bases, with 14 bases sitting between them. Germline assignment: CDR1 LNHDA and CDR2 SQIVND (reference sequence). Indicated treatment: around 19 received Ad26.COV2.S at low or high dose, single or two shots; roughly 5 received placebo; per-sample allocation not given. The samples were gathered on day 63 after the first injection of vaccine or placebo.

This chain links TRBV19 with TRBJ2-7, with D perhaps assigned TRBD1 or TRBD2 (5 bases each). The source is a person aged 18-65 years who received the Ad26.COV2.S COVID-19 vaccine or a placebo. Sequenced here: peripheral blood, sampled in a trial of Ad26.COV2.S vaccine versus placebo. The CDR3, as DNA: TGTGCCAGTAGTCGCCGGGGCGTAAGCTCCTACGAGCAGTACTTC. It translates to CASSRRGVSSYEQYF. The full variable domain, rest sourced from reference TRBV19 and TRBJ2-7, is DGGITQSPKYLFRKEGQNVTLSCEQNLNHDAMYWYRQDPGQGLRLIYYSQIVNDFQKGDIAEGYSVSREKKESFPLTVTSAQKNPTAFYLCASSRRGVSSYEQYFGPGTRLTVT.